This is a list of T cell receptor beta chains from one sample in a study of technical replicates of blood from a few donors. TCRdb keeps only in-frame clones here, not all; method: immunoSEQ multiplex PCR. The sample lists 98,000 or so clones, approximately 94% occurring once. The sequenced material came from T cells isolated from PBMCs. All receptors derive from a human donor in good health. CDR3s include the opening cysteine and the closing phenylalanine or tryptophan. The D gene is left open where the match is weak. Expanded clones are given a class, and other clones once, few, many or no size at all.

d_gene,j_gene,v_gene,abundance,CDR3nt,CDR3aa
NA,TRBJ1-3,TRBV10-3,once,TGTGCCATCACCAGCTCTGGAAACACCATATATTTT,CAITSSGNTIYF
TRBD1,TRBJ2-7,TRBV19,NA,TGTGCCAGTAGTATATCCGGACAGGGGGCCTACGAGCAGTACTTC,CASSISGQGAYEQYF
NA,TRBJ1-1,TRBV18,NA,TGTGCCAGCTCACCAACACAGGGTGATGAAGCTTTCTTT,CASSPTQGDEAFF
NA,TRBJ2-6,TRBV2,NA,TGTGCCAGCAGGCGGGCGTCTGGGGCCAACGTCCTGACTTTC,CASRRASGANVLTF
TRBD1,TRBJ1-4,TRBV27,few,TGTGCCAGCAGTTTATCGGACAGGGAAGAAAAACTGTTTTTT,CASSLSDREEKLFF
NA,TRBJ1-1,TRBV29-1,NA,TGCAGCGTTGAAGTTACTGACGGGAGAAAAGCTTTCTTT,CSVEVTDGRKAFF
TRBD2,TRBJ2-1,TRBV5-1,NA,TGCGCCAGCACCCCCGGTAGCGGGAGATTTGACTCCTACAATGAGCAGTTCTTC,CASTPGSGRFDSYNEQFF
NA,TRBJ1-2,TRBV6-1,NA,TGTGCCAGCAGTGGGACAGTTCTCGGCTACACCTTC,CASSGTVLGYTF
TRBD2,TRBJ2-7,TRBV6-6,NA,TGTGCCAGCAGGGCGGGGGAATCCTACGAGCAGTACTTC,CASRAGESYEQYF
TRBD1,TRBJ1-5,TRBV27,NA,TGTGCCAGCAGCCGGACAGGGAACGATCAGCCCCAGCATTTT,CASSRTGNDQPQHF
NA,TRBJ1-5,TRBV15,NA,TGTGCCACCAGCAGAGAGGGTACGCAGGGGAACAATCAGCCCCAGCATTTT,CATSREGTQGNNQPQHF
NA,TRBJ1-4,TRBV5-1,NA,TGCGCCAGCAGCTACCGGGGGGATGAAAAACTGTTTTTT,CASSYRGDEKLFF
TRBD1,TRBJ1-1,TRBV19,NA,TGTGCCAGTAGTTCCCCACAGGGGGTTTCCACTGAAGCTTTCTTT,CASSSPQGVSTEAFF
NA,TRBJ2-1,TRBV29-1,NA,TGCAGCGTTGTCTTGCTTTCGGGCAATGAGCAGTTCTTC,CSVVLLSGNEQFF
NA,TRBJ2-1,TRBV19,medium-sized,TGTGCCAGTACAACCCATTCCCTACTAGCAGGATACAATGAGCAGTTCTTC,CASTTHSLLAGYNEQFF
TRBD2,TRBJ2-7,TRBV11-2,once,TGTGCCAGCAGACCCAGCCTAGCGGGATTGCACGAGCAGTACTTC,CASRPSLAGLHEQYF
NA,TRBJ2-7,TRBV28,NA,TGTGCCAGCAGCATAACAGGGTCCTACGAGCAGTACTTC,CASSITGSYEQYF
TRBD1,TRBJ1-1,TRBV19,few,TGTGCCAGTACAGGGGGGCGGAACACTGAAGCTTTCTTT,CASTGGRNTEAFF
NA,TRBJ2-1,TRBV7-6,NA,TGTGCCAGCAGCTCGGCGAGGTATGAGCAGTTCTTC,CASSSARYEQFF
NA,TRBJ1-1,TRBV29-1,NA,TGCAGCGTCGGACAGATGAACACTGAAGCTTTCTTT,CSVGQMNTEAFF
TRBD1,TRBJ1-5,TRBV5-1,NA,TGCGCCAGCAGCTCGGGACAGGACAATCAGCCCCAGCATTTT,CASSSGQDNQPQHF
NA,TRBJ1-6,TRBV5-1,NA,TGCGCCAGCAGCCAAATACAGGTTTTGAAGGATTCACCCCTCCACTTT,CASSQIQVLKDSPLHF
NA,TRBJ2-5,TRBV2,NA,TGTGCCAGCATCCTGCAGGGGGAGACCCAGTACTTC,CASILQGETQYF
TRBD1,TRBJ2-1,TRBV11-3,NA,TGTGCCAGCAGCTTAGATCCGACAGGGCGGAATGAGCAGTTCTTC,CASSLDPTGRNEQFF
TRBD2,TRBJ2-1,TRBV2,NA,TGTGCCAGCAGGCTAGCGGGAGTAGGTGAGCAGTTCTTC,CASRLAGVGEQFF
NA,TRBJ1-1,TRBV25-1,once,TGTGCCAGCAGAATTGCGGGGGACACTGAAGCTTTCTTT,CASRIAGDTEAFF
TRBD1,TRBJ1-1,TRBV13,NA,TGTGCCAGCAGACTTACAGGGGGAACTGAAGCTTTCTTT,CASRLTGGTEAFF
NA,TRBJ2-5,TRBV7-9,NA,TGTGCCGGAAGGGAGGAAGAGACCCAGTACTTC,CAGREEETQYF
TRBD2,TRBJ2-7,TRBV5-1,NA,TGCGCCAGCAGCCCCGGACTAGCGGTTTCCTACGAGCAGTACTTC,CASSPGLAVSYEQYF
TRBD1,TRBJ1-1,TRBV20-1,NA,TGCAGTGCTAGAAACCGACAGGGAGCTTTCTTT,CSARNRQGAFF
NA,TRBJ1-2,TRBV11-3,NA,TGTGCCAGCAGCTTAGATACAACGGCGGTCTATGGCTACACCTTC,CASSLDTTAVYGYTF
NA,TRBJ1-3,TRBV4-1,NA,TGCGCCAGCAGCCAAGAGGGCAGGGTTGGAAACACCATATATTTT,CASSQEGRVGNTIYF
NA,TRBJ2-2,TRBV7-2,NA,TGTGCCAGCAGCTTTTTGTCTCTGACCGGGGAGCTGTTTTTT,CASSFLSLTGELFF
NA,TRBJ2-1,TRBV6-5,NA,TGTGCCAGCAGTACGGGGAATGAGCAGTTCTTC,CASSTGNEQFF
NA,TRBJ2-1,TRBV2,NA,TGTGCCAGCATCAGCAATGAGCAGTTCTTC,CASISNEQFF
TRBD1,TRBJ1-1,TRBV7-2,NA,TGTGCCAGCAGCTCCCGGACAGGTCCCCAAACTACCACTGAAGCTTTCTTT,CASSSRTGPQTTTEAFF
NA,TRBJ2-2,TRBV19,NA,TGTGCCAGTAGTATTTTGCAGGTTAACACCGGGGAGCTGTTTTTT,CASSILQVNTGELFF
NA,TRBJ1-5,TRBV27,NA,TGTGCCAGCAGTTTAGGCCGCAATCAGCCCCAGCATTTT,CASSLGRNQPQHF
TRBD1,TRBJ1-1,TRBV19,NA,TGTGCCAGTGGACCCGGGACAGGGGGATTACACACTGAAGCTTTCTTT,CASGPGTGGLHTEAFF
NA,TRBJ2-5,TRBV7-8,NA,TGTGCCAGCAGCCCCGGCGGTCAAGGGGGAGAGACCCAGTACTTC,CASSPGGQGGETQYF
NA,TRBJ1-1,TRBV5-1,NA,TGCGCCAGCAGCCAAATCGGGGTTAATACTGAAGCTTTCTTT,CASSQIGVNTEAFF
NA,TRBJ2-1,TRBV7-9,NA,TGTGCCAGCAGCGGGCTCGTAGGACTAAAGTTCTTC,CASSGLVGLKFF
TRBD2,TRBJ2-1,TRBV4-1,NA,TGCGCCAGCAGCCAAGCCCTAGATCGCGGGAGGGAGAATGAGCAGTTCTTC,CASSQALDRGRENEQFF
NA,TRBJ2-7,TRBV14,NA,TGTGCCAGCAGCCCAGGGGGGAGCTCCTACGAGCAGTACTTC,CASSPGGSSYEQYF
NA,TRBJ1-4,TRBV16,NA,TGTGCCAGCAGCCAATGGGGGCCGGCAACTAATGAAAAACTGTTTTTT,CASSQWGPATNEKLFF
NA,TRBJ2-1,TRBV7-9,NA,TGTGCCAGCAGCTACGAGGACGTGATTACGAGGGTCTTC,CASSYEDVITRVF